The rows below give T cell receptor beta chains drawn from one sample of a study of T cell changes during pregnancy in multiple sclerosis. Sequencing was performed with immunoSEQ multiplex PCR; in TCRdb, only in-frame clones are kept and a portion is missing. The sample has about 73,000 clones, 80% to 95% seen once; the top ten hold 2.5% to 3.5%. The sample consisted of peripheral blood, taken in the third trimester of pregnancy. All receptors derive from a female donor in good health, enrolled as a control in a pregnancy study. CDR3s include the opening cysteine and the closing phenylalanine or tryptophan. The D gene is left open where the match is weak. Clone size appears in some rows only: once, few, many, or a class for an expanded clone.

d_gene,v_gene,j_gene,abundance,CDR3aa,CDR3nt
TRBD1,TRBV5-1,TRBJ1-4,NA,CASSPGQGSAKLFF,TGCGCCAGCAGCCCAGGACAGGGGTCGGCAAAACTGTTTTTT
TRBD1,TRBV5-1,TRBJ1-1,NA,CASSDAGQYQGAFF,TGCGCCAGCAGCGATGCGGGACAGTACCAAGGAGCTTTCTTT
TRBD1,TRBV28,TRBJ2-2,once,CASSSPGQGGTGELFF,TGTGCCAGCAGTTCACCGGGACAGGGCGGCACCGGGGAGCTGTTTTTT
NA,TRBV15,TRBJ1-5,once,CATSRNLPNQPQHF,TGTGCCACCAGCAGAAACCTACCCAATCAGCCCCAGCATTTT
NA,TRBV18,TRBJ2-5,NA,CASSPRPGPQETQYF,TGTGCCAGCTCACCACGGCCAGGGCCACAAGAGACCCAGTACTTC
NA,TRBV15,TRBJ2-4,NA,CATSREKYGDIQYF,TGTGCCACCAGCAGAGAAAAGTACGGAGACATTCAGTACTTC
TRBD1,TRBV7-2,TRBJ1-2,NA,CASSPGTAHGYTF,TGTGCCAGCAGCCCCGGGACAGCTCATGGCTACACCTTC
NA,TRBV6-5,TRBJ1-1,NA,CASTAGAEAFF,TGTGCCAGCACCGCAGGGGCTGAAGCTTTCTTT
NA,TRBV19,TRBJ1-1,NA,CASRPRGVDSWEAFF,TGTGCCAGTAGGCCGCGGGGCGTCGATAGCTGGGAAGCTTTCTTT
NA,TRBV5-1,TRBJ2-1,NA,CASSLVGGAMEGEQFF,TGCGCCAGCAGCTTGGTTGGGGGAGCGATGGAGGGTGAGCAGTTCTTC
NA,TRBV28,TRBJ1-3,NA,CASRTTHGPGNTIYF,TGTGCCAGCAGAACAACCCATGGTCCTGGAAACACCATATATTTT
TRBD2,TRBV7-2,TRBJ2-5,NA,CASSLGASGRRETQYF,TGTGCCAGCAGCTTAGGGGCTAGCGGGAGACGAGAGACCCAGTACTTC
TRBD2,TRBV28,TRBJ2-3,NA,CASSFRGLAGVDTQYF,TGTGCCAGCAGTTTTAGAGGACTAGCGGGAGTCGATACGCAGTATTTT
TRBD2,TRBV28,TRBJ2-3,NA,CASSLGLAGGPGSDTQYF,TGTGCCAGCAGTTTAGGGCTAGCGGGGGGGCCAGGGTCAGATACGCAGTATTTT
NA,TRBV21-1,TRBJ1-2,NA,CASSKGGPYGYTF,TGTGCCAGCAGCAAAGGAGGGCCCTATGGCTACACCTTC
NA,TRBV12-1,TRBJ2-5,NA,CASSTSGKKTQYF,TGTGCCAGCAGCACCAGCGGGAAGAAGACCCAGTACTTC
NA,TRBV28,TRBJ2-2,NA,CASSPQAMDTGELFF,TGTGCCAGCAGTCCCCAGGCAATGGACACCGGGGAGCTGTTTTTT
TRBD2,TRBV28,TRBJ2-7,NA,CASSPSSGGLYEQYF,TGTGCCAGCAGCCCGTCTAGCGGGGGGCTTTACGAGCAGTACTTC
NA,TRBV7-9,TRBJ2-7,NA,CASSLGVFSSDEQYF,TGTGCCAGCAGCTTAGGGGTCTTCAGTAGCGACGAGCAGTACTTC
NA,TRBV18,TRBJ2-7,once,CASSTQGTPYEQYF,TGTGCCAGCTCAACCCAGGGTACTCCCTACGAGCAGTACTTC
TRBD1,TRBV4-1,TRBJ1-5,NA,CASSQDRNRGINQPQHF,TGCGCCAGCAGCCAAGATCGGAACAGGGGGATTAATCAGCCCCAGCATTTT
TRBD1,TRBV29-1,TRBJ2-4,NA,CSARTGGRNIQYF,TGCAGCGCCCGAACAGGGGGGAGAAACATTCAGTACTTC
NA,TRBV6-1,TRBJ1-1,NA,CASSEMAGWTGGAFF,TGTGCCAGCAGTGAAATGGCAGGGTGGACGGGGGGAGCTTTCTTT
NA,TRBV6-5,TRBJ1-1,NA,CASSPTGNTEAFF,TGTGCCAGCAGTCCCACAGGGAACACTGAAGCTTTCTTT
NA,TRBV28,TRBJ2-2,NA,CASSLGTREVTGELFF,TGTGCCAGCAGTTTAGGGACCAGGGAGGTAACCGGGGAGCTGTTTTTT
NA,TRBV30,TRBJ1-4,NA,CAWSVQGEKLFF,TGTGCCTGGAGTGTACAGGGAGAAAAACTGTTTTTT
TRBD1,TRBV28,TRBJ2-7,NA,CASRLTGSGWYEQYF,TGTGCCAGCAGGTTGACAGGGAGTGGCTGGTACGAGCAGTACTTC
NA,TRBV2,TRBJ1-1,NA,CASSERSIPSNTEAFF,TGTGCCAGCAGTGAACGGTCGATCCCCTCGAACACTGAAGCTTTCTTT
TRBD1,TRBV7-8,TRBJ2-6,NA,CASSLDGRGRAGANVLTF,TGTGCCAGCAGCTTAGATGGCAGGGGGCGCGCTGGGGCCAACGTCCTGACTTTC
NA,TRBV11-2,TRBJ2-7,NA,CASSLADEGAYEQYF,TGTGCCAGCAGCTTAGCGGATGAGGGGGCCTACGAGCAGTACTTC
NA,TRBV5-6,TRBJ2-1,NA,CASSLVNIGADEQFF,TGTGCCAGCAGCTTGGTCAATATAGGAGCTGATGAGCAGTTCTTC
NA,TRBV2,TRBJ2-7,NA,CASSEGGPYEQYF,TGTGCCAGCAGTGAAGGAGGGCCCTACGAGCAGTACTTC
TRBD1,TRBV5-1,TRBJ2-1,once,CASSSGTGYNEQFF,TGCGCCAGCAGCTCCGGGACAGGTTACAATGAGCAGTTCTTC
NA,TRBV4-1,TRBJ2-7,NA,CASSLWAASYEQYF,TGCGCCAGCAGCCTGTGGGCAGCCTCCTACGAGCAGTACTTC
NA,TRBV27,TRBJ1-1,NA,CASRRTTGLGSEAFF,TGTGCCAGCAGGAGGACCACAGGGTTGGGTTCTGAAGCTTTCTTT
TRBD1,TRBV19,TRBJ1-2,medium-sized,CASRPTTGGGYGYTF,TGTGCCAGTAGACCCACTACAGGGGGCGGCTATGGCTACACCTTC
TRBD2,TRBV2,TRBJ2-1,NA,CASRPLAGGRNEQFF,TGTGCCAGCAGGCCCCTAGCGGGGGGGCGGAATGAGCAGTTCTTC
NA,TRBV2,TRBJ2-1,NA,CASSPGLGYEQFF,TGTGCCAGCAGTCCGGGACTGGGGTATGAGCAGTTCTTC
TRBD1,TRBV5-1,TRBJ2-5,NA,CASSPGTGAQETQYF,TGCGCCAGCAGCCCCGGGACAGGGGCCCAAGAGACCCAGTACTTC
TRBD1,TRBV28,TRBJ1-1,NA,CASTMGQLNTEAFF,TGTGCCAGCACTATGGGACAGCTGAACACTGAAGCTTTCTTT
NA,TRBV11-2,TRBJ1-5,NA,CASSLAGVDSQPQHF,TGTGCCAGCAGCTTAGCTGGGGTCGACAGTCAGCCCCAGCATTTT
NA,TRBV29-1,TRBJ1-2,NA,CSVEDSLYGYTF,TGCAGCGTAGAGGACAGTCTCTATGGCTACACCTTC
TRBD1,TRBV14,TRBJ2-1,NA,CASSQARDRGYLSSYNEQFF,TGTGCCAGCAGCCAAGCAAGGGACAGGGGATACCTAAGCTCCTACAATGAGCAGTTCTTC
TRBD2,TRBV27,TRBJ2-7,NA,CASSYYGLVGEQYF,TGTGCCAGCAGTTATTACGGACTAGTGGGGGAGCAGTACTTC
NA,TRBV28,TRBJ2-6,NA,CASIQTRFSGANVLTF,TGTGCCAGCATCCAAACGCGATTTTCTGGGGCCAACGTCCTGACTTTC
NA,TRBV5-6,TRBJ2-7,NA,CASSSAYEQYF,TGTGCCAGCAGCTCAGCCTACGAGCAGTACTTC
TRBD1,TRBV4-2,TRBJ1-2,NA,CASSQAQGQGHYGYTF,TGTGCCAGCAGCCAAGCCCAGGGACAGGGGCATTATGGCTACACCTTC
TRBD1,TRBV7-9,TRBJ2-7,NA,CASSLLRGHEQYF,TGTGCCAGCAGCTTATTAAGGGGGCACGAGCAGTACTTC